The 22 T cell receptor beta chains in this list originate from one sample, sequenced in a study of cytomegalovirus exposure and HLA in healthy donors. Researchers ran the PCR with 60 Vbeta and 13 Jbeta primers. Measured with immunoSEQ multiplex PCR; TCRdb has only the in-frame clones, and not every one. The data hold around 140,000 clones, with 70% observed a single time. The sample was PBMCs. All receptors derive from an older woman in good health and CMV-seropositive.

V is TRBV28 and J is TRBJ2-7; 8 nucleotides match TRBD2. Germline V lookup: CDR1 MDHEN, CDR2 SYDVKM. Trimming cost V 6 bases and J 2 bases; bases outside gene matches: 12. This CDR3 contains 16 residues. CDR3 bases: TGTGCCAGCAGCCCTTCGAGAGCGGGAGCGACCTACGAGCAGTACTTC. It yields the protein CASSPSRAGATYEQYF.

This chain connects TRBV28 to TRBJ2-7, with D tentatively TRBD2 (5 bases). CDR1 is MDHEN and CDR2 is SYDVKM in the germline V gene. V lost 0 bases and J 0 bases, leaving 9 bases between the germline ends. The length of the CDR3 is 15 residues. CDR3 region: CASSLWAGSSYEQYF. In DNA form, the CDR3 reads TGTGCCAGCAGTTTATGGGCTGGGAGCTCCTACGAGCAGTACTTC.

The gene calls are TRBV20-1 and TRBJ1-1; D uncertain. Germline V gives CDR1 DFQATT, CDR2 SNEGSKA (reference sequence). The CDR3 contains 11 residues. Deletions cut 1 base from V and 7 bases from J, with 7 bases between. The CDR3 region is CSARVAVEAFF. The DNA of the CDR3 is TGCAGTGCTAGAGTGGCGGTTGAAGCTTTCTTT.

This clone was observed a handful of times. The V gene is TRBV5-1, the J gene TRBJ2-2; possibly TRBD2 for D (5 bases). The germline V and J ends were trimmed by 0 bases and 5 bases, with 11 bases remaining between them. The CDR3 extends over 15 amino acids. CDR1 SGHRS and CDR2 YFSETQ come from the germline V gene. The CDR3 coding sequence is TGCGCCAGCAGCTTGGACCCCTCGGGGACCGGGGAGCTGTTTTTT. It specifies CASSLDPSGTGELFF.

The J gene is TRBJ1-2, the V gene TRBV13; 7 nucleotides agree with TRBD1. V shed 3 bases, J shed 6 bases, and the junction held 10 bases outside the gene matches. The CDR3 is made up of 15 amino acids. Germline V gene data show CDR1 as PRHDT and CDR2 as FYEKMQ (reference sequence). The CDR3 sequence is CASSFTGALFNGYTF. In DNA form, the CDR3 reads TGTGCCAGCAGCTTCACAGGGGCCCTCTTTAATGGCTACACCTTC.

The chain uses TRBV27 and TRBJ1-5; 9 bases match TRBD1. Trimming took 4 bases from V and 4 from J; bases not matched to a gene: 8. Germline values: CDR1 MNHEY, CDR2 SMNVEV (reference sequence). This CDR3 has 16 residues. CDR3 region: CASSSAGTGKNQPQHF. In nucleotides, the CDR3 is TGTGCCAGCAGTTCCGCCGGGACAGGGAAAAATCAGCCCCAGCATTTT.

A few counts support this clone. This chain connects TRBV30 to TRBJ1-4, with D tentatively TRBD1 (6 bases). CDR1 and CDR2 (germline): GTSNPN, SVGIG (reference sequence). V shed 0 bases and J shed 2 bases, with 13 bases lying between them. CDR3 length: 16 residues. The CDR3 sequence: CAWSVQGSATNEKLFF. CDR3 sequence (DNA): TGTGCCTGGAGTGTACAGGGATCTGCGACTAATGAAAAACTGTTTTTT.

Here the CDR3 DNA reads TGCGCCAGCAGCTCACAGGGGGATACTGGAAACACCATATATTTT. Its translation is CASSSQGDTGNTIYF. The rearrangement joins TRBV5-1 to TRBJ1-3; TRBD1 aligns across 8 bases. Germline CDR1 and CDR2: SGHRS and YFSETQ. J was trimmed by 2 bases and V by 3 bases; bases with no gene match: 4. The CDR3 extends over 15 amino acids.

The CDR3 nucleotides are TGTGCGGGACAGACACACATGAACACTGAAGCTTTCTTT. Translating it yields CAGQTHMNTEAFF. V is TRBV28 and J is TRBJ1-1, with TRBD1 matching 7 bases. Germline assignment: CDR1 MDHEN and CDR2 SYDVKM. This CDR3 contains 13 residues.

This rearrangement joins TRBV5-6 to TRBJ2-5; 7 bases are shared with TRBD1. V lost 4 bases and J lost 2; bases outside the gene matches: 5. The CDR3 totals 14 residues. Germline loops: CDR1 SGHDT, CDR2 YYEEEE. DNA of the CDR3: TGTGCCAGCAGCCAAGGGACAGCTCAAGAGACCCAGTACTTC. It is translated as CASSQGTAQETQYF. Drawing the rest from reference TRBV5-6 and TRBJ2-5, the complete variable domain is DAGVTQSPTHLIKTRGQQVTLRCSPKSGHDTVSWYQQALGQGPQFIFQYYEEEERQRGNFPDRFSGHQFPNYSSELNVNALLLGDSALYLCASSQGTAQETQYFGPGTRLLVL.

V usage is TRBV19 and J usage is TRBJ1-2; 7 nucleotides align to TRBD1. The V gene end was trimmed by 7 bases and the J gene end by 8 bases; junction bases not matched to a gene: 13. CDR1 and CDR2 (germline): LNHDA, SQIVND (reference sequence). The CDR3 spans 14 residues. CDR3 in amino acids: CASMPSGGKNGYTF. CDR3 sequence (DNA): TGTGCCAGTATGCCCTCAGGGGGGAAGAACGGCTACACCTTC. The complete variable domain, with remaining parts taken from reference TRBV19 and TRBJ1-2, reads DGGITQSPKYLFRKEGQNVTLSCEQNLNHDAMYWYRQDPGQGLRLIYYSQIVNDFQKGDIAEGYSVSREKKESFPLTVTSAQKNPTAFYLCASMPSGGKNGYTFGSGTRLTVV.

This chain uses TRBV5-1 with TRBJ1-5; D may be TRBD1 (5 bases). The V end was cut by 2 bases, the J end by 4 bases, with 13 bases between. Germline CDR1 is SGHRS and CDR2 is YFSETQ. CDR3 length equals 15 residues. CDR3 DNA: TGCGCCAGCAGCTTTTCTGCGGGGGAGAATCAGCCCCAGCATTTT. It codes for CASSFSAGENQPQHF. Looking up the rest from reference TRBV5-1 and TRBJ1-5 gives the full variable domain: KAGVTQTPRYLIKTRGQQVTLSCSPISGHRSVSWYQQTPGQGLQFLFEYFSETQRNKGNFPGRFSGRQFSNSRSEMNVSTLELGDSALYLCASSFSAGENQPQHFGDGTRLSIL.

This sequence joins TRBV28 and TRBJ1-5, with D possibly TRBD1 on 5 matching bases. Germline CDR1 is MDHEN and CDR2 is SYDVKM. Trimming took 3 bases from V and 0 from J, leaving 9 bases between them. CDR3 length: 15 amino acids. The CDR3 sequence is CASSFSGYSNQPQHF. The CDR3 DNA follows: TGTGCCAGCAGTTTTTCAGGGTATAGCAATCAGCCCCAGCATTTT.

The chain carries TRBV10-3 and TRBJ2-1; 14 positions match TRBD2. Germline assignment: CDR1 ENHRY and CDR2 SYGVKD. The CDR3 spans 17 residues. The V gene end was trimmed by 4 bases and the J gene end by 2 bases; junction bases not matched to a gene: 4. The CDR3 region has the DNA TGTGCCATCAGTGGACTAGCGGGAGGGTTACCCTACAATGAGCAGTTCTTC. The encoded protein is CAISGLAGGLPYNEQFF.

This sequence joins TRBV5-6 and TRBJ1-5; D not certain. The CDR3 length is 16 residues. V was trimmed by 0 bases and J by 0 bases, leaving 10 bases between them. Looked up from germline, CDR1 is SGHDT and CDR2 is YYEEEE. The CDR3 DNA reads as TGTGCCAGCAGCTTGGGGCCAGGCCATAGCAATCAGCCCCAGCATTTT. This encodes CASSLGPGHSNQPQHF.

The table lists this clone with a few counts. This rearrangement joins TRBV6-1 to TRBJ1-1; 8 nucleotides agree with TRBD1. Per the germline V gene, CDR1 is MNHNS and CDR2 is SASEGT. The CDR3 covers 15 residues. V shed 4 bases, J shed 4 bases, and the junction held 8 bases outside the gene matches. For the CDR3, the DNA is TGTGCCAGCAGTGCGGTCAGGGGGCGAGGCACTGAAGCTTTCTTT. It encodes CASSAVRGRGTEAFF.

This clone came up a few times. Here the CDR3 reads CASSADGKYGYTF. The CDR3 DNA is TGTGCCAGCAGCGCCGACGGGAAGTATGGCTACACCTTC. The chain carries TRBV9 and TRBJ1-2; the D is unclear. The CDR3 length is 13 residues. Trimming took 3 bases from V and 5 from J, leaving 11 bases between them. The V gene's germline CDR1 is SGDLS and CDR2 YYNGEE. The complete variable domain, with remaining parts taken from reference TRBV9 and TRBJ1-2, reads DSGVTQTPKHLITATGQRVTLRCSPRSGDLSVYWYQQSLDQGLQFLIQYYNGEERAKGNILERFSAQQFPDLHSELNLSSLELGDSALYFCASSADGKYGYTFGSGTRLTVV.

The sample holds one count of this clone. The chain links TRBV6-5 to TRBJ2-1; D is uncertain. This CDR3 has 11 residues. Per the germline V gene, CDR1 is MNHEY and CDR2 is SVGAGI. Between the trimmed V and J ends, which lost 4 bases and 8 bases, there was a span of 6 bases. DNA for the CDR3: TGTGCCAGCAGTTCACAGTATGAGCAGTTCTTC. Translating it yields CASSSQYEQFF.

This clone occurred once. This chain joins TRBV10-2 and TRBJ1-5; D might be TRBD1 (5 bases). Trimming took 4 bases from V and 4 from J, leaving 8 bases between them. Germline-derived CDR1 and CDR2 are WSHSY and SAAADI. CDR3 size: 13 residues. This chain's CDR3 is CASSVTVNQPQHF. In DNA, the CDR3 is TGCGCCAGCAGTGTGACAGTTAATCAGCCCCAGCATTTT.

The J gene is TRBJ1-2, the V gene TRBV18, with TRBD1 identical over 7 bases. This CDR3 is 15 amino acids long. V dropped 3 bases and J dropped 0; count of bases not matched to a gene: 4. CDR1 is KGHSH, CDR2 LQKENI, per germline. Here the CDR3 DNA reads TGTGCCAGCTCACCTGGGACAGACGCTAACTATGGCTACACCTTC. This sequence encodes CASSPGTDANYGYTF.

The V call is TRBV5-1, the J call TRBJ1-1; 9 bases agree with TRBD1. With 0 bases clipped from V and 3 bases from J, the junction kept 3 bases outside the gene matches. The CDR3 totals 15 residues. Per the germline V gene, CDR1 is SGHRS and CDR2 is YFSETQ. CDR3 in amino acids: CASSLGGTGYTEAFF. The CDR3 DNA reads as TGCGCCAGCAGCTTGGGCGGGACAGGGTACACTGAAGCTTTCTTT.

The DNA of the CDR3 is TGTGCCAGCTCGGGACAGTTCCAAGAGACCCAGTACTTC. Translated: CASSGQFQETQYF. The chain carries TRBV6-5 and TRBJ2-5; 7 bases are a match to TRBD1. Germline CDR1 MNHEY, CDR2 SVGAGI. The CDR3 runs to 13 residues. V lost 8 bases and J lost 1; bases outside the gene matches: 4.